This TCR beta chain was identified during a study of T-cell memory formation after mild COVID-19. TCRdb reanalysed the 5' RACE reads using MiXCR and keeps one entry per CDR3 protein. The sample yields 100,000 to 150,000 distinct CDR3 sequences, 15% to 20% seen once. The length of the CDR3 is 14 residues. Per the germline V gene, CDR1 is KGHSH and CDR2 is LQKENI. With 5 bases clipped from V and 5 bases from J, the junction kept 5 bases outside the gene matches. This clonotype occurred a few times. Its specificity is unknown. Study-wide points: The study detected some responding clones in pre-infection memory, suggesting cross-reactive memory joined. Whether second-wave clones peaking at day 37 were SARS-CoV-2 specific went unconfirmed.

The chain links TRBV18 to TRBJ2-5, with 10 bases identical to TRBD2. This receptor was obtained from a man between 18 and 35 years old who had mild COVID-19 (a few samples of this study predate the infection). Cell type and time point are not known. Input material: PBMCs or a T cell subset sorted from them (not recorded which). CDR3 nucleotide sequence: TGTGCCAGCTCAGCCGGACTAGCGGAGGAGACCCAGTACTTC. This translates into CASSAGLAEETQYF.